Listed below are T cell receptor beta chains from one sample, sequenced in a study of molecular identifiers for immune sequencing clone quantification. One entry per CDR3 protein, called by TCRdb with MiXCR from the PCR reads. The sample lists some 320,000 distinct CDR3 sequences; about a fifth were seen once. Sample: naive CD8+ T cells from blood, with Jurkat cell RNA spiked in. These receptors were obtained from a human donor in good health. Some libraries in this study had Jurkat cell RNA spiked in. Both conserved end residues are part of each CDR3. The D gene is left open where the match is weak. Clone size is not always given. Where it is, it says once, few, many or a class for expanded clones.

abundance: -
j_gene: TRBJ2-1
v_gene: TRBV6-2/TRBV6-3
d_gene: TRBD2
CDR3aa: CASSSSTSRSYNEQFF
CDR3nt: TGTGCCAGCAGTTCATCGACTAGCCGATCCTACAATGAGCAGTTCTTC

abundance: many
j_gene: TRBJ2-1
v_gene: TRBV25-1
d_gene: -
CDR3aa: CASSESWGSSYNEQFF
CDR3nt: TGTGCCAGCAGTGAATCTTGGGGTTCTTCCTACAATGAGCAGTTCTTC

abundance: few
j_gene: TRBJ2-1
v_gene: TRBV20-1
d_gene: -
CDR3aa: CSARVLFGNEQFF
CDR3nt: TGCAGTGCTAGAGTACTGTTTGGGAATGAGCAGTTCTTC

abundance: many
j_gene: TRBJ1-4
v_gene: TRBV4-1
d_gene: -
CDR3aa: CASSQVEGEKLFF
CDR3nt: TGCGCCAGCAGCCAAGTAGAAGGGGAGAAACTGTTTTTT

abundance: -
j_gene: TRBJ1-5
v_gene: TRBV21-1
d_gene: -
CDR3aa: CAGAKRGAGRPQHF
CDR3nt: TGTGCCGGCGCTAAGCGGGGGGCTGGTCGGCCCCAGCATTTT

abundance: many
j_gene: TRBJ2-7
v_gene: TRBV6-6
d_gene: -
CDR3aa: CASSVIVYEQYF
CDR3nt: TGTGCCAGCAGTGTGATCGTCTACGAGCAGTACTTC

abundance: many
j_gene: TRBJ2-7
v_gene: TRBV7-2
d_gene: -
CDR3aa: CASSPPHLTYEQYF
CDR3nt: TGTGCCAGCAGCCCCCCACACCTAACCTACGAGCAGTACTTC

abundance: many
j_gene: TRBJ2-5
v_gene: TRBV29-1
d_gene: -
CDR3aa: CSVQDGSYQETQYF
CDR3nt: TGCAGCGTTCAAGACGGGTCTTACCAGGAGACCCAGTACTTC

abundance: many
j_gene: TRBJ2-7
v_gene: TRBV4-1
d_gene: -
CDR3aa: CASSQEGAHEQYF
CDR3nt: TGCGCCAGCAGCCAAGAGGGGGCCCACGAGCAGTACTTC

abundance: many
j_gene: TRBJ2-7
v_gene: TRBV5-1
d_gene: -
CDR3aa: CASSPDVGGYEQYF
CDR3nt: TGCGCCAGCAGCCCGGATGTAGGGGGCTACGAGCAGTACTTC

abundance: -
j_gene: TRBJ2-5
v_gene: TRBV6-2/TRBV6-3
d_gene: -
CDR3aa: CASSVGGAIQETQYF
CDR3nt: TGTGCCAGCAGTGTGGGGGGGGCGATTCAAGAGACCCAGTACTTC

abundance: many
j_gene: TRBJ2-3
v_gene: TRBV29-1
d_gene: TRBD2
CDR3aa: CSVENPLAGGWTSTDTQYF
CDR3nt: TGCAGCGTTGAAAATCCCCTAGCGGGGGGATGGACTAGCACAGATACGCAGTATTTT

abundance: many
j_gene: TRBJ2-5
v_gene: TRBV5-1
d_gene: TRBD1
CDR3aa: CASRGDSQETQYF
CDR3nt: TGCGCCAGCAGAGGGGACAGCCAAGAGACCCAGTACTTC

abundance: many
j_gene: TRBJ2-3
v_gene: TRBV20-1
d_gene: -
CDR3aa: CSARVETPTQYF
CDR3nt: TGCAGTGCTAGAGTAGAGACTCCTACGCAGTATTTT

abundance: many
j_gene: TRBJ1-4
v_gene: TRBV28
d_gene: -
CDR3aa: CASTWEAENEKLFF
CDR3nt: TGTGCCAGCACCTGGGAGGCAGAAAATGAAAAACTGTTTTTT

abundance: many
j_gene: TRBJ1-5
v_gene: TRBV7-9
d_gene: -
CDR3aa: CASSQDSFQPQHF
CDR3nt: TGTGCCAGCAGCCAAGACAGTTTCCAGCCCCAGCATTTT

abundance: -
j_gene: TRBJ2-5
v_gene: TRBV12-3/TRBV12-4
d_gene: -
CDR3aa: CASSLFRGAPLETQYF
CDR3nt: TGTGCCAGCAGTTTATTCCGGGGGGCCCCCCTGGAGACCCAGTACTTC

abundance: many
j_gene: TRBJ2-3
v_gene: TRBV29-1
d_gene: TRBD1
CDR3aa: CSVDETGFLADTQYF
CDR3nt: TGCAGCGTCGATGAGACAGGGTTTTTGGCAGATACGCAGTATTTT

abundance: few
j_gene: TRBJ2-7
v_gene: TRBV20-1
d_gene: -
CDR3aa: CSARDGQASYEQCF
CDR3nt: TGCAGTGCTAGAGATGGGCAGGCCTCCTACGAGCAGTGCTTC

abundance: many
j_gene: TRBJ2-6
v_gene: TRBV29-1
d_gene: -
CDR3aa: CSVLGDRTGANVLTF
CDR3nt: TGCAGCGTATTAGGGGATAGGACTGGGGCCAACGTCCTGACTTTC

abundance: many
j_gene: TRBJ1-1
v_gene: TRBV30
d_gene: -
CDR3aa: CAWGRTKEAFF
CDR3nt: TGTGCCTGGGGGAGAACCAAAGAAGCTTTCTTT

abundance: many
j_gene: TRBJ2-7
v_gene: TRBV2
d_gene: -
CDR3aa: CASRTPGYSYEQYF
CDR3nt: TGTGCCAGCAGGACCCCAGGGTACTCCTACGAGCAGTACTTC

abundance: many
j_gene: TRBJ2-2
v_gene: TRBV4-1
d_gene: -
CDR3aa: CASSQAPSAPTGELFF
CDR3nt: TGCGCCAGCAGCCAGGCCCCGTCAGCCCCCACCGGGGAGCTGTTTTTT

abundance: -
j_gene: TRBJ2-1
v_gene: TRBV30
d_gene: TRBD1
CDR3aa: CAWSSGTGDWDEQFF
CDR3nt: TGTGCCTGGAGCTCCGGGACAGGGGATTGGGATGAGCAGTTCTTC

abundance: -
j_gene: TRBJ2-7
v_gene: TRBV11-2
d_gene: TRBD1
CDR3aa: CAGSPGTGDEQYF
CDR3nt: TGTGCCGGCAGCCCCGGGACAGGGGACGAGCAGTACTTC

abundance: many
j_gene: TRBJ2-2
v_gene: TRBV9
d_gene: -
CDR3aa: CASSVLLGADTGELFF
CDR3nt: TGTGCCAGCAGCGTATTATTGGGGGCGGACACCGGGGAGCTGTTTTTT

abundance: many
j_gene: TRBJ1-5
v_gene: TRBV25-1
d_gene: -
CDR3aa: CASSEVAESQPQHF
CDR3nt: TGTGCCAGCTCCGAGGTGGCCGAGAGTCAGCCCCAGCATTTT

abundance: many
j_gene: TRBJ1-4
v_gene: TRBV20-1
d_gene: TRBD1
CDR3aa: CSAIGQGGTNEKLFF
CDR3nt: TGCAGTGCTATTGGACAGGGCGGTACTAATGAAAAACTGTTTTTT

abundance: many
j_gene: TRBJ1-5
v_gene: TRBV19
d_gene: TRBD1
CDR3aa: CASRVGQGLNQPQHF
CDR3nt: TGTGCCAGTAGAGTAGGACAGGGATTGAATCAGCCCCAGCATTTT

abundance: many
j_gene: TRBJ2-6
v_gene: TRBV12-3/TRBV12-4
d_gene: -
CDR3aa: CASSFLLAGLAGANVLTF
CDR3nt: TGTGCCAGCAGTTTCTTATTGGCAGGGCTTGCTGGGGCCAACGTCCTGACTTTC

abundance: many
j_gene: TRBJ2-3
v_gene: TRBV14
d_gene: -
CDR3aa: CASSQDWSDTQYF
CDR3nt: TGTGCCAGCAGCCAAGATTGGTCAGATACGCAGTATTTT

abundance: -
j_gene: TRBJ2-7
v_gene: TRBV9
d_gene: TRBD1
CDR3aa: CASSVGQGLDEQYF
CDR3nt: TGTGCCAGCAGCGTAGGACAGGGGTTGGACGAGCAGTACTTC

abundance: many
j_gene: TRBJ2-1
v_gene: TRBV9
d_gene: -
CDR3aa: CASSPLASSYNEQFF
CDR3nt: TGTGCCAGCAGCCCCCTGGCAAGCTCCTACAATGAGCAGTTCTTC

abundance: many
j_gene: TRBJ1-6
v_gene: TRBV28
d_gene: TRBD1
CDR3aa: CASSFVRGRNSPLHF
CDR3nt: TGTGCCAGCAGTTTCGTCAGGGGGCGGAATTCACCCCTCCACTTT

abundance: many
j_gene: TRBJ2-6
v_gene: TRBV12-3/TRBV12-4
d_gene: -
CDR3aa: CASQSGFGANVLTF
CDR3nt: TGTGCCAGCCAGTCGGGTTTTGGGGCCAACGTCCTGACTTTC

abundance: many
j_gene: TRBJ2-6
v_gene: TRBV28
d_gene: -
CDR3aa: CASSLSGADGANVLTF
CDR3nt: TGTGCCAGCAGTTTATCAGGGGCCGATGGGGCCAACGTCCTGACTTTC

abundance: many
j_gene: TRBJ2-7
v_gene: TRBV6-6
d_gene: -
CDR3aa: CASSYSGGPTEHF
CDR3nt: TGTGCCAGCAGTTACTCGGGGGGGCCTACGGAGCACTTC

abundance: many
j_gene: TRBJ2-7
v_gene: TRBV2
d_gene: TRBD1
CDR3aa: CASSAEGQGYEQYF
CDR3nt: TGTGCCAGCAGTGCTGAGGGACAGGGATACGAGCAGTACTTC

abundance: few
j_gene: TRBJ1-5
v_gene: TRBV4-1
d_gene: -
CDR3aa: CASSLDGAQPQHF
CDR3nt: TGCGCCAGCAGCCTCGACGGGGCTCAGCCCCAGCATTTT

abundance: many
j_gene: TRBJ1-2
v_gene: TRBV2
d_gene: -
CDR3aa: CASSDPRDPYGYTF
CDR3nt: TGTGCCAGCAGTGATCCCAGGGACCCCTATGGCTACACCTTC

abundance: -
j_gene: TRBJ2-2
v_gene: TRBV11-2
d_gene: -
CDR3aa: CASSFAGDITGELFF
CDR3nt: TGTGCCAGCAGCTTTGCAGGAGATATCACCGGGGAGCTGTTTTTT

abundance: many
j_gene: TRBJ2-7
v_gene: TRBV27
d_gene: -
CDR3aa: CASSVGLNYEQYF
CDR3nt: TGTGCCAGCAGTGTGGGACTTAACTACGAGCAGTACTTC

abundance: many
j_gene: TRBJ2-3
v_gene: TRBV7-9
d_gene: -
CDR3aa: CASSLPAGPSTDTQYF
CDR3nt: TGTGCCAGCAGCTTACCGGCAGGCCCCAGCACAGATACGCAGTATTTT

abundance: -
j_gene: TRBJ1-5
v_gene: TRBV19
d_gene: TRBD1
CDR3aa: CASSRDRGNQPQHF
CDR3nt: TGTGCCAGTAGTAGGGACAGGGGCAATCAGCCCCAGCATTTT

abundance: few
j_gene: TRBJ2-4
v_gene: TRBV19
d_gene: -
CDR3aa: CASIEGTRGKNIQYF
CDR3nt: TGTGCCAGTATTGAAGGCACCAGAGGCAAAAACATTCAGTACTTC

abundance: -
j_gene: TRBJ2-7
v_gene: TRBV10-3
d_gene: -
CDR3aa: CAISESGNYEQCF
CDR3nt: TGTGCCATCAGTGAGTCTGGGAACTACGAGCAGTGCTTC

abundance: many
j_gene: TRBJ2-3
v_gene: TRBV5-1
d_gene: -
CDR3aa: CASSKPLAAGDTQYF
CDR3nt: TGCGCCAGCAGCAAACCTCTAGCTGCGGGGGATACGCAGTATTTT

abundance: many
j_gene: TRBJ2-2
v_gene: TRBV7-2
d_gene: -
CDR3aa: CASSSRVFGELFF
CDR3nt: TGTGCCAGCAGCTCCAGGGTGTTCGGGGAGCTGTTTTTT

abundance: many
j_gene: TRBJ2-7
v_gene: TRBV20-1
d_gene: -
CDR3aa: CSARFSYEQYF
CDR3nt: TGCAGTGCTAGATTCTCCTACGAGCAGTACTTC

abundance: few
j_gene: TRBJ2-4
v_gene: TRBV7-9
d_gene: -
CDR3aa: CASSLVLGTENIQYF
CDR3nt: TGTGCCAGCAGCTTAGTTCTTGGGACGGAAAACATTCAGTACTTC

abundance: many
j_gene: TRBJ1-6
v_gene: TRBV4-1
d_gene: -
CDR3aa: CASSQGRSPLHF
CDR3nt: TGCGCCAGCAGCCAAGGACGTTCACCCCTCCACTTT

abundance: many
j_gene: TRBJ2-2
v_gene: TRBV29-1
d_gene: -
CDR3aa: CSVVKTTGELFF
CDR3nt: TGCAGCGTTGTTAAGACCACCGGGGAGCTGTTTTTT

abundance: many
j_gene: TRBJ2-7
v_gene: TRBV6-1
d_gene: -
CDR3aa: CASSEVSSYEQYF
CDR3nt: TGTGCCAGCAGTGAAGTTAGTTCCTACGAGCAGTACTTC

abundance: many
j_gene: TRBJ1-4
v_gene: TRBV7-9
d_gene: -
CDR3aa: CASSPPWGDKEKLFF
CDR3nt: TGTGCCAGCAGCCCCCCCTGGGGGGACAAAGAAAAACTGTTTTTT

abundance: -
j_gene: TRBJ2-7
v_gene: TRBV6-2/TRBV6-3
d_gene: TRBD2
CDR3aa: CASSYSPGLAEGEQYF
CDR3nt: TGTGCCAGCAGTTACTCTCCCGGACTAGCGGAAGGCGAGCAGTACTTC

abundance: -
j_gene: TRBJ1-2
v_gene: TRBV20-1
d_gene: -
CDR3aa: CSAQRDGYTF
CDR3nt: TGCAGTGCGCAACGGGATGGCTACACCTTC

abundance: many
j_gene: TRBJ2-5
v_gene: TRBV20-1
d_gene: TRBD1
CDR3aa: CSARDLDRGTLQETQYF
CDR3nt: TGCAGTGCTAGAGATCTAGACAGGGGGACACTACAAGAGACCCAGTACTTC

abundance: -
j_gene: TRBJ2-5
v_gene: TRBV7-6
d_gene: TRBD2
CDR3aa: CASSILAANFQETQYF
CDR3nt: TGTGCCAGCAGCATACTAGCGGCCAACTTCCAAGAGACCCAGTACTTC

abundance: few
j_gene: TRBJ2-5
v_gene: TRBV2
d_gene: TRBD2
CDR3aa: CASSEGAGGPQETQYF
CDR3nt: TGTGCCAGCAGTGAAGGAGCGGGGGGTCCCCAAGAGACCCAGTACTTC

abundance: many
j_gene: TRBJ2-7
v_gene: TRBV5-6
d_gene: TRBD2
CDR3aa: CASSYPLSGRSREQYF
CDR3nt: TGTGCCAGCAGCTACCCACTTAGCGGGAGAAGTCGCGAGCAGTACTTC